The 15 T cell receptor beta chains below come from one sample, sequenced in a study of blood T cells in healthy people across ages. Using a J-beta primer mix together with a sample-barcoded 5' primer, a second PCR was run for roughly 7 to 11 cycles. TCRdb independently ran MiXCR on the 5' RACE reads; one entry per CDR3 protein. The table lists 700,000 to 850,000 distinct CDR3 sequences, roughly 34% of them singletons, with approximately 13% in the top ten. Material for sequencing was blood. The receptors here all came from a man between 18 and 29 years old in good health.

This clonotype was detected many times. This chain joins TRBV7-9 and TRBJ1-6; D gene uncertain. The CDR3 sequence is 15 residues long. The germline V gene has CDR1 SEHNR and CDR2 FQNEAQ (reference sequence). V was pared by 5 bases and J by 0 bases, with 8 bases between. CDR3 sequence: CASSLSSSYNSPLHF. CDR3 DNA sequence: TGTGCCAGCAGCCTCTCCAGCTCCTATAATTCACCCCTCCACTTT.

This clonotype was counted at least ten times. The chain combines TRBV29-1 with TRBJ2-3; the D is unclear. Trimming removed 2 bases from V and 4 bases from J, with 4 bases in between. CDR1 is SQVTM, CDR2 ANQGSEA, per germline. This CDR3 comprises 11 residues. CDR3 sequence reads: CSVELADTQYF. The CDR3 nucleotides are TGCAGCGTTGAACTGGCAGATACGCAGTATTTT.

The count of this clonotype is one. The CDR3 carries no conserved terminal phenylalanine or tryptophan, so it likely arises from a read error. The rearrangement links TRBV20-1 to TRBJ1-4; D gene uncertain. Germline values: CDR1 DFQATT, CDR2 SNEGSKA (reference sequence). Between the trimmed V and J ends, which lost 2 bases and 8 bases, there was a span of 15 bases. There are 14 residues in the CDR3. CDR3 nucleotide sequence: TGCAGTGCTAGACGTCGTGGCGCCTTAGAAAAACTGTTTGTT. Protein: CSARRRGALEKLFV.

This clonotype was detected only a few times. This chain uses TRBV3-1 with TRBJ2-3; D gene unclear. V lost 3 bases and J 4 bases, leaving 8 bases between the germline ends. Per the germline V gene, CDR1 is LGHDT and CDR2 is YNNKEL (reference sequence). This CDR3 contains 13 residues. The CDR3 is CASSQNLADTQYF. The CDR3 DNA reads TGTGCCAGCAGCCAGAACTTAGCAGATACGCAGTATTTT.

The chain joins TRBV29-1 to TRBJ1-2, with no clear D. V was shortened by 0 bases and J by 2 bases, with 10 bases between the two germline ends. The CDR3 is made up of 14 amino acids. Germline-derived CDR1 and CDR2 are SQVTM and ANQGSEA. The DNA of the CDR3 is TGCAGCGTTGAAGATCTGATGAGGAACTATGGCTACACCTTC. Protein product: CSVEDLMRNYGYTF.

The V and J genes are TRBV12-3 or TRBV12-4 and TRBJ2-1, with 8 nucleotides matching TRBD1. Trimming took 1 base from V and 8 from J; bases not matched to a gene: 7. CDR3 length equals 15 residues. CDR3 residues: CASSLGGAGGDEQFF. In DNA, the CDR3 is TGTGCCAGCAGTTTAGGGGGGGCAGGGGGCGATGAGCAGTTCTTC.

This clonotype was observed a few times. A clone one base away is much larger, so this may be a read error. This chain links TRBV7-2 with TRBJ2-1, with D perhaps being TRBD1 or TRBD2 (5 bases each). The CDR3 sequence is 15 residues long. Germline V CDR1 and CDR2: SGHTA, FQGNSA. The CDR3 sequence is CAGSLSGSSYNEQFF. Written as DNA, the CDR3 is TGTGCCGGCAGCTTATCAGGGAGTTCCTACAATGAGCAGTTCTTC. Full variable domain (missing parts from reference TRBV7-2 and TRBJ2-1): GAGVSQSPSNKVTEKGKDVELRCDPISGHTALYWYRQSLGQGLEFLIYFQGNSAPDKSGLPSDRFSAERTGGSVSTLTIQRTQQEDSAVYLCAGSLSGSSYNEQFFGPGTRLTVL.

This chain uses TRBV7-9 with TRBJ1-5, with D unresolved. This CDR3 spans 15 amino acids. Germline V gene lookup returns CDR1 SEHNR and CDR2 FQNEAQ (reference sequence). V dropped 1 base and J dropped 5 bases, with 12 bases sitting between them. CDR3 sequence reads: CASSLGGLGDQPQHF. The CDR3 DNA sequence: TGTGCCAGCAGCTTAGGGGGTCTAGGCGATCAGCCCCAGCATTTT.

The chain is built from TRBV20-1 and TRBJ2-7; D gene unclear. Germline-derived CDR1 and CDR2 are DFQATT and SNEGSKA (reference sequence). The CDR3 length is 11 residues. V lost 8 bases and J lost 4, with 12 bases in between. This CDR3 is CSTWDLYEQYF. The CDR3 DNA reads TGCAGTACCTGGGATCTATACGAGCAGTACTTC.

The chain uses TRBV6-1 and TRBJ1-2, with D possibly being TRBD1 (5 bases). The CDR3 consists of 14 residues. The V end lost 3 bases, the J end lost 10 bases, and 18 bases lay between the germline ends. Germline V gene lookup returns CDR1 MNHNS and CDR2 SASEGT. CDR3 amino acids: CASSEALGPMTYTF. The CDR3 DNA is TGTGCCAGCAGTGAGGCCCTGGGGCCCATGACCTACACCTTC.

This clonotype was counted many times. The CDR3 DNA reads TGTGCCACCAGCAGAGATAGGCCCATTTACCAAGAGACCCAGTACTTC. Protein: CATSRDRPIYQETQYF. The rearrangement uses TRBV15 and TRBJ2-5; D not resolved. This CDR3 is 16 amino acids long. The germline gives CDR1 LNHNV, CDR2 YYDKDF (reference sequence). V gave up 0 bases and J gave up 0 bases, with 11 bases separating them.

V is TRBV12-3 or TRBV12-4 and J is TRBJ2-3; TRBD2 matches at 7 bases. The CDR3 sequence is 16 residues long. The junction had 8 bases not matched to a gene; V was cut back by 5 bases and J by 0 bases. CDR3 sequence (DNA): TGTGCCAGCAGTACGAGGGGAGGGGTGAGCACAGATACGCAGTATTTT. The encoded protein is CASSTRGGVSTDTQYF.

This clonotype has just a few counts. CDR3: CASSPPRPGSGGNEQFF. The CDR3 DNA reads TGTGCCAGCAGCCCTCCCCGGCCGGGTAGCGGGGGGAATGAGCAGTTCTTC. This sequence joins TRBV5-5 and TRBJ2-1, with 10 positions matching TRBD2. This CDR3 contains 17 residues. V was clipped by 4 bases and J by 7 bases; unmatched bases: 14. Looked up from germline, CDR1 is SGHKS and CDR2 is YYEKEE (reference sequence).

This clonotype was seen repeatedly, ten times or more. This chain uses TRBV12-3 or TRBV12-4 with TRBJ2-5; D may be TRBD1 (6 bases). CDR3 length equals 14 residues. V lost 0 bases and J lost 6, with 11 bases in between. This chain's CDR3 is CASSLALGGKTQYF. For the CDR3, the DNA is TGTGCCAGCAGTTTAGCCCTTGGGGGCAAGACCCAGTACTTC.

This chain links TRBV5-6 with TRBJ1-6, with 7 bases fitting TRBD1. The ends lost 4 bases at V and 10 bases at J; junction bases unmatched: 8. The CDR3 consists of 14 residues. Germline-derived CDR1 and CDR2 are SGHDT and YYEEEE. In DNA, the CDR3 is TGTGCCAGCAGCGCCAGGGGGGCTGGGTCACCCCTCCACTTT. Its translation: CASSARGAGSPLHF.